Shown below are 28 T cell receptor beta chains from a single sample sequenced in a study of PD-1 blockade in classical Hodgkin lymphoma. Method: immunoSEQ multiplex PCR; TCRdb's copy keeps in-frame clones and lacks some. The sample lists 20,000 to 25,000 clones, 90% occurring once. Time point indicated: newly diagnosed, previously untreated cHL patient sample. Purification of CD4+ T cells from thawed PBMCs was performed via magnetic negative selection. Sequencing input: CD4+ T cells from blood. The receptors come from a human donor with classical Hodgkin lymphoma.

J is TRBJ2-7 and V is TRBV7-3; tentative D call: TRBD1 (6 bases). The CDR3 covers 13 residues. Germline values: CDR1 SGHTA, CDR2 FQGTGA. Between the trimmed V and J ends, which lost 5 bases and 6 bases, there was a span of 14 bases. This CDR3 reads CASSIQGVGEQYF. In DNA, the CDR3 is TGTGCCAGCAGCATACAGGGAGTTGGCGAGCAGTACTTC. Using reference TRBV7-3 and TRBJ2-7 for the parts outside the CDR3, the full variable domain is GAGVSQTPSNKVTEKGKYVELRCDPISGHTALYWYRQSLGQGPEFLIYFQGTGAADDSGLPNDRFFAVRPEGSVSTLKIQRTERGDSAVYLCASSIQGVGEQYFGPGTRLTVT.

This clone was picked up a small number of times. This chain connects TRBV7-9 to TRBJ1-2, with TRBD1 matching 7 bases. Germline V gene lookup returns CDR1 SEHNR and CDR2 FQNEAQ (reference sequence). The CDR3 covers 14 residues. V gave up 3 bases and J gave up 4 bases; unmatched junction bases: 5. The CDR3 spells CASSFDREGYGYTF. CDR3 nucleotides: TGTGCCAGCAGCTTCGACAGGGAAGGCTATGGCTACACCTTC.

The chain links TRBV9 to TRBJ2-3; D is unclear. Germline CDR1 is SGDLS and CDR2 is YYNGEE. The CDR3 is 15 residues long. V lost 5 bases and J 0 bases, leaving 13 bases between the germline ends. The chain's CDR3 is CASSEDGSSTDTQYF. Written as DNA, the CDR3 is TGTGCCAGCAGTGAAGACGGTTCTAGCACAGATACGCAGTATTTT.

The chain recombines TRBV5-1 with TRBJ2-7, with no clear D. The CDR3 spans 14 residues. Trimming shortened V by 5 bases and J by 7 bases, and 19 bases separated the two germline ends. Germline CDR1 reads SGHRS; CDR2 reads YFSETQ. In DNA form, the CDR3 reads TGCGCCAGCAGGGCCGGAACCCCTGAAGGGGAGCAGTACTTC. Protein sequence: CASRAGTPEGEQYF.

The rearrangement joins TRBV15 to TRBJ2-5; TRBD2 agrees at 8 bases. Germline CDR1 LNHNV, CDR2 YYDKDF (reference sequence). The CDR3 has 17 amino acids. Unmatched junction bases numbered 8, after V lost 0 bases and J lost 2 bases. The CDR3 DNA reads as TGTGCCACCAGCAGAGATCGGGGCGGGGGGTTACAAGAGACCCAGTACTTC. Protein sequence: CATSRDRGGGLQETQYF.

The chain uses TRBV21-1 and TRBJ1-2. TRBV21-1 is annotated as a pseudogene. The CDR3 is 15 amino acids. CDR3 region: CASRLPWGKLYGYTF. In DNA form, the CDR3 reads TGTGCCAGCAGGCTACCTTGGGGTAAACTCTATGGCTACACCTTC.

The CDR3 bases are TGTGCCAGCAGCCAGACGGGGGGAGACGAGCAGTACTTC. Residues: CASSQTGGDEQYF. This rearrangement joins TRBV6-5 to TRBJ2-5; 7 bases agree with TRBD2. The J call may be in error: the DNA end matches TRBJ2-7 better. Looked up from germline, CDR1 is MNHEY and CDR2 is SVGAGI. This CDR3 contains 13 residues.

The chain combines TRBV7-8 with TRBJ1-6; D gene unclear. CDR1 is SGHVS, CDR2 FQNEAQ, per germline. The CDR3 is 13 residues long. V lost 3 bases and J lost 7, with 7 bases in between. The CDR3 here is CASSFQANSPLHF. Here the CDR3 DNA reads TGTGCCAGCAGCTTCCAGGCAAATTCACCCCTCCACTTT.

This clone came up once. J is TRBJ2-2 and V is TRBV19; possible D gene TRBD1, 5 bases. V was clipped by 2 bases and J by 7 bases, with 8 bases between them. The CDR3 length is 13 residues. The germline V gene has CDR1 LNHDA and CDR2 SQIVND (reference sequence). The CDR3 DNA reads TGTGCCAGTAGTATACAGGGAATCGGGGAGCTGTTTTTT. It encodes CASSIQGIGELFF.

V usage is TRBV2 and J usage is TRBJ1-6, with D maybe TRBD1 (5 bases). Looked up from germline, CDR1 is SNHLY and CDR2 is FYNNEI. The CDR3 length is 14 residues. With 7 bases removed from V and 4 bases from J, the gap between germline ends came to 11 bases. The CDR3, as DNA: TGTGCCAGCAATAAGGGACCGTATAATTCACCCCTCCACTTT. Translating gives CASNKGPYNSPLHF.

The chain recombines TRBV15 with TRBJ1-6; D gene unclear. The CDR3 spans 13 residues. From germline, CDR1 is LNHNV and CDR2 YYDKDF (reference sequence). V dropped 0 bases and J dropped 8 bases, with 5 bases sitting between them. CDR3 region: CATSREGDSPLHF. CDR3 coding DNA: TGTGCCACCAGCAGAGAAGGAGATTCACCCCTCCACTTT. Drawing the rest from reference TRBV15 and TRBJ1-6, the complete variable domain is DAMVIQNPRYQVTQFGKPVTLSCSQTLNHNVMYWYQQKSSQAPKLLFHYYDKDFNNEADTPDNFQSRRPNTSFCFLDIRSPGLGDTAMYLCATSREGDSPLHFGNGTRLTVT.

In this sample, this clone turned up a few times. The V gene is TRBV2, the J gene TRBJ1-6; no definite D call. The germline V and J ends were trimmed by 2 bases and 5 bases, with 10 bases remaining between them. The length of the CDR3 is 15 residues. Germline V lookup: CDR1 SNHLY, CDR2 FYNNEI. The CDR3, as DNA: TGTGCCAGCAGTGAAAACCCCCGCAATAATTCACCCCTCCACTTT. Its protein is CASSENPRNNSPLHF.

The chain is built from TRBV27 and TRBJ2-1; 10 bases are a match to TRBD1. Germline values: CDR1 MNHEY, CDR2 SMNVEV (reference sequence). This CDR3 comprises 16 residues. V trimming: 10 bases; J trimming: 0 bases; junction bases outside the gene matches: 9. CDR3 sequence (DNA): TGTGCCACCCGGGACAGGGGAAGCAGCTCCTACAATGAGCAGTTCTTC. Amino acids: CATRDRGSSSYNEQFF.

The chain is built from TRBV4-3 and TRBJ1-2; maybe TRBD1 (5 bases). There are 17 residues in the CDR3. Per the germline V gene, CDR1 is LGHNA and CDR2 is YSLEER. The V and J ends lost 0 bases and 11 bases respectively, with 25 bases between them. The CDR3 spells CASSQDYRTGGLVGYTF. The CDR3, as DNA: TGCGCCAGCAGCCAAGATTATCGGACGGGGGGTCTGGTAGGGTACACCTTC.

The chain joins TRBV14 to TRBJ2-7, with TRBD1 as a possible D gene (6 bases). This CDR3 comprises 14 residues. The germline V gene has CDR1 SGHDN and CDR2 FVKESK. V lost 2 bases, J lost 3 bases, and 11 bases lay in between. The CDR3 reads CASSQLQGFYEQYF. The CDR3 DNA reads TGTGCCAGCAGCCAATTACAGGGCTTCTACGAGCAGTACTTC.

This chain uses TRBV2 with TRBJ2-1; tentative D call: TRBD2 (6 bases). Germline V gene lookup returns CDR1 SNHLY and CDR2 FYNNEI. The germline V and J ends were trimmed by 7 bases and 4 bases, with 8 bases remaining between them. CDR3 length: 12 residues. In nucleotides, the CDR3 is TGTGCCAGCAAGGGACTTTACAATGAGCAGTTCTTC. It translates to CASKGLYNEQFF. The full variable domain, rest sourced from reference TRBV2 and TRBJ2-1, is EPEVTQTPSHQVTQMGQEVILRCVPISNHLYFYWYRQILGQKVEFLVSFYNNEISEKSEIFDDQFSVERPDGSNFTLKIRSTKLEDSAMYFCASKGLYNEQFFGPGTRLTVL.

The chain has TRBV6-5 and TRBJ2-3; 7 nucleotides align to TRBD2. The CDR3 sequence is 14 residues long. The ends lost 5 bases at V and 6 bases at J; junction bases unmatched: 8. Germline V gene data show CDR1 as MNHEY and CDR2 as SVGAGI. This CDR3 reads CASSQRERSDTQYF. CDR3 DNA sequence: TGTGCCAGCAGTCAGCGGGAAAGGTCCGATACGCAGTATTTT.

The chain links TRBV7-2 to TRBJ1-1, with a tentative D call TRBD1 (5 bases). V lost 1 base, J lost 1 base, and 10 bases lay in between. Germline CDR1 reads SGHTA; CDR2 reads FQGNSA. The CDR3 runs 15 residues. This CDR3 is CASSLVPGGNTEAFF. CDR3 bases: TGTGCCAGCAGCTTAGTTCCTGGGGGGAACACTGAAGCTTTCTTT.

The V call is TRBV5-1, the J call TRBJ1-4, with D maybe TRBD1 (6 bases). Germline-derived CDR1 and CDR2 are SGHRS and YFSETQ. V was cut by 3 bases and J by 5 bases, with 8 bases left in between. The CDR3 runs to 13 residues. CDR3 amino acids: CASSWQGNEKLFF. The CDR3 bases are TGCGCCAGCAGCTGGCAGGGGAATGAAAAACTGTTTTTT.

The chain uses TRBV13 and TRBJ2-7; 7 bases match TRBD2. V shed 0 bases and J 7 bases; nucleotides not matched to a gene: 9. Per the germline V gene, CDR1 is PRHDT and CDR2 is FYEKMQ (reference sequence). The CDR3 runs 15 residues. CDR3 coding DNA: TGTGCCAGCAGCTTAGGGCAGGGAGGGTGGCGGGAGCAGTACTTC. Protein sequence: CASSLGQGGWREQYF.

V gene TRBV5-4 combines with J gene TRBJ2-5; the D is unclear. Germline CDR1 and CDR2: SGHNT and YYREEE (reference sequence). This CDR3 contains 15 residues. The V gene lost 2 bases and the J gene lost 2 bases, with 13 bases spanning the gap. CDR3 region: CASSLNSRQQETQYF. For the CDR3, the DNA is TGTGCCAGCAGCTTAAATAGTCGACAACAAGAGACCCAGTACTTC.

The chain employs TRBV6-6 and TRBJ1-1; D gene unclear. The germline CDR1 and CDR2 sequences are MNHNY and SVGAGI (reference sequence). The ends were cut back, 5 bases at V and 8 bases at J, with 15 bases in the middle. This CDR3 comprises 13 residues. Here the CDR3 reads CASSTISGSEAFF. The DNA of the CDR3 is TGTGCCAGCAGTACTATCTCCGGGTCAGAAGCTTTCTTT.

The chain recombines TRBV7-2 with TRBJ2-1, with D hard to call. This CDR3 has 11 amino acids. Deletions cut 8 bases from V and 7 bases from J, with 9 bases between. Germline V gene sequence: CDR1 SGHTA, CDR2 FQGNSA. CDR3 DNA sequence: TGTGCCAGCCTGAGCTGGAATGAGCAGTTCTTC. Translated, it gives CASLSWNEQFF. The whole variable domain, remainder taken from reference TRBV7-2 and TRBJ2-1, is GAGVSQSPSNKVTEKGKDVELRCDPISGHTALYWYRQSLGQGLEFLIYFQGNSAPDKSGLPSDRFSAERTGGSVSTLTIQRTQQEDSAVYLCASLSWNEQFFGPGTRLTVL.

This chain uses TRBV9 with TRBJ2-7; the match to TRBD2 covers 9 bases. This CDR3 contains 15 residues. Germline V lookup: CDR1 SGDLS, CDR2 YYNGEE. Trimming cost V 2 bases and J 0 bases; bases outside gene matches: 3. The DNA for the CDR3 is TGTGCCAGCAGCGTCAGCGGGGGGAGCTCCTACGAGCAGTACTTC. Amino acids: CASSVSGGSSYEQYF.

The chain links TRBV11-3 to TRBJ2-1; D may be TRBD1 (5 bases). V was clipped by 5 bases and J by 0 bases, with 17 bases between them. The CDR3 runs 17 residues. The germline V gene encodes CDR1 SGHNT and CDR2 YENEEA. CDR3 residues: CASSLRWGRDSYNEQFF. Written as DNA, the CDR3 is TGTGCCAGCAGCCTTAGATGGGGCAGGGACTCCTACAATGAGCAGTTCTTC.

This clone was found a few times. The J gene is TRBJ2-2, the V gene TRBV27, with a tentative D call TRBD2 (6 bases). Germline V gives CDR1 MNHEY, CDR2 SMNVEV (reference sequence). The CDR3 totals 13 residues. Deletions cut 7 bases from V and 3 bases from J, with 9 bases between. The CDR3 loop is CASKGLYTGELFF. DNA for the CDR3: TGTGCCAGCAAGGGACTTTACACCGGGGAGCTGTTTTTT.

This chain's CDR3 is CASSPWQPRNTGELFF. CDR3 DNA sequence: TGTGCCAGCTCACCATGGCAGCCTAGAAACACCGGGGAGCTGTTTTTT. This chain joins TRBV18 and TRBJ2-2, with D unresolved. Trimming took 2 bases from V and 2 from J, leaving 12 bases between them. This CDR3 is built from 16 residues. The V gene's germline CDR1 is KGHSH and CDR2 LQKENI. The complete variable domain, with remaining parts taken from reference TRBV18 and TRBJ2-2, reads NAGVMQNPRHLVRRRGQEARLRCSPMKGHSHVYWYRQLPEEGLKFMVYLQKENIIDESGMPKERFSAEFPKEGPSILRIQQVVRGDSAAYFCASSPWQPRNTGELFFGEGSRLTVL.

The V gene is TRBV4-1, the J gene TRBJ2-6; possible D gene TRBD1, 5 bases. The V and J ends lost 8 bases and 2 bases respectively, with 13 bases between them. The CDR3 covers 15 residues. Germline CDR1 reads MGHRA; CDR2 reads YSYEKL. CDR3 in DNA: TGCGCCAGCTCGTGGGGCAGGGCTGGGGCCAACGTCCTGACTTTC. Translating gives CASSWGRAGANVLTF.